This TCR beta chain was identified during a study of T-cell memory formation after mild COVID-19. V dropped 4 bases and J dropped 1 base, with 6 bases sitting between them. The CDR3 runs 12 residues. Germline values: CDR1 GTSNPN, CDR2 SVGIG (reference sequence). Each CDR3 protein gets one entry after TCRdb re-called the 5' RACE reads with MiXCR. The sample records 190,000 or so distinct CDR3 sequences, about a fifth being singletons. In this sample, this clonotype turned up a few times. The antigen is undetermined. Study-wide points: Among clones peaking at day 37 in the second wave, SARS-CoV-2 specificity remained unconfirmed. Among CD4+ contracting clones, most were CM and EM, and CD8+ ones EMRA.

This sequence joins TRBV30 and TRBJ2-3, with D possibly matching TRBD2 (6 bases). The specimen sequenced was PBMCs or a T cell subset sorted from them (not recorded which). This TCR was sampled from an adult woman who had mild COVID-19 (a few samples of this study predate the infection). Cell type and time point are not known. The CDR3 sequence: CAWTSGTDTQYF. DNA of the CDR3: TGTGCCTGGACTAGCGGCACAGATACGCAGTATTTT.